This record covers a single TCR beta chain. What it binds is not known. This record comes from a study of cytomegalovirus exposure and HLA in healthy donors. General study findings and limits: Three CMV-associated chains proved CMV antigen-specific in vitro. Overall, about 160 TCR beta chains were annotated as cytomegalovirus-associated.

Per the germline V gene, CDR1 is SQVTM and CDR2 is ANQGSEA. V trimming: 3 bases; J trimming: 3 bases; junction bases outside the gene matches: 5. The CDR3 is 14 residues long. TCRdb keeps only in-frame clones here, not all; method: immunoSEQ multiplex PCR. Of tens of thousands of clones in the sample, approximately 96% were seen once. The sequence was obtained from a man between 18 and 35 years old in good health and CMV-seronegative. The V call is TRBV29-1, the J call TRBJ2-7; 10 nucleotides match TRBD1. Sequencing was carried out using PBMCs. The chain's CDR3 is CSVDAGTGVYEQYF. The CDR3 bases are TGCAGCGTTGATGCCGGGACAGGGGTCTACGAGCAGTACTTC.